These 9 T cell receptor beta chains share one sample of origin, sequenced in a study of Graves' ophthalmopathy and Graves' hyperthyroidism. CDR3 regions of TCR beta were amplified from RNA transcripts. Investigators did first-round RT-PCR with HTBI primers, then second-round multiplex PCR. TCRdb itself ran the multiplex PCR reads through MiXCR, one entry per CDR3 protein. The profile covers about 370,000 distinct CDR3 sequences, with around 20% appearing a single time and more than 1.5% taken by the ten largest. The sequenced material came from peripheral blood. The receptors come from a woman in her late teens or twenties with Graves' ophthalmopathy.

The table lists this clonotype with many counts. This chain joins TRBV6-2 or TRBV6-3 and TRBJ2-2; 7 bases are a match to TRBD1. V lost 6 bases, J lost 3 bases, and 4 bases stayed unmatched. The CDR3 loop spans 14 amino acids. Germline V gives CDR1 MNHEY, CDR2 SVGEGT. CDR3 protein: CASRFGTDTGELFF. The CDR3 DNA sequence: TGTGCCAGCAGATTCGGGACAGACACCGGGGAGCTGTTTTTT.

Many counts were recorded for this clonotype. The chain carries TRBV7-2 and TRBJ2-2; TRBD2 matches 7 bases. The V and J ends lost 4 bases and 0 bases, in that order; junction bases with no gene match: 2. The CDR3 is 15 amino acids. Germline V gene sequence: CDR1 SGHTA, CDR2 FQGNSA. The DNA of the CDR3 is TGTGCCAGCAGCTGGGCGGGGGCGAACACCGGGGAGCTGTTTTTT. This gives the protein CASSWAGANTGELFF.

The V gene is TRBV6-1, the J gene TRBJ1-1; the D is unclear. The V gene lost 0 bases and the J gene lost 5 bases, with 13 bases spanning the gap. The CDR3 runs to 15 residues. In germline, CDR1 is MNHNS, CDR2 SASEGT. The chain's CDR3 is CASSEASRRDTEAFF. CDR3 bases: TGTGCCAGCAGTGAAGCAAGCAGGAGGGATACTGAAGCTTTCTTT.

V usage is TRBV7-8 and J usage is TRBJ2-7; possible D gene TRBD2, 5 bases. The CDR3 covers 14 residues. The germline CDR1 and CDR2 sequences are SGHVS and FQNEAQ. Trimming shortened V by 1 base and J by 3 bases, and 10 bases separated the two germline ends. The CDR3 here is CASSLVAWGYEQYF. The CDR3 DNA follows: TGTGCCAGCAGCTTAGTAGCGTGGGGCTACGAGCAGTACTTC.

This clonotype showed up just a few times. The rearrangement uses TRBV2 and TRBJ1-2; TRBD1 aligns across 11 bases. CDR3 length: 17 amino acids. J gave up 0 bases and V 6 bases, and 9 bases lay outside the gene matches. The V gene's germline CDR1 is SNHLY and CDR2 FYNNEI. CDR3 sequence reads: CASSRGTGGSANYGYTF. CDR3 sequence (DNA): TGTGCCAGCAGCCGCGGGACAGGGGGTTCAGCTAACTATGGCTACACCTTC.

This clonotype was counted at least ten times. This chain links TRBV10-3 with TRBJ1-1; D perhaps matches TRBD1 (6 bases). CDR1 and CDR2 (germline): ENHRY, SYGVKD. V was shortened by 4 bases and J by 5 bases, with 8 bases between the two germline ends. CDR3 length equals 12 residues. CDR3 DNA sequence: TGTGCCATCAGTGCGAGGGGGACTGAAGCTTTCTTT. Its translation is CAISARGTEAFF.

Many counts were recorded for this clonotype. This chain links TRBV7-2 with TRBJ1-1, with 10 bases fitting TRBD1. Germline CDR1 is SGHTA and CDR2 is FQGNSA. The CDR3 has 14 residues. With V trimmed by 5 bases and J by 9 bases, 9 bases remained unmatched. The CDR3 bases are TGTGCCAGCAGCCTAGGGACAGGGGCCGGGAAAGCTTTCTTT. Translation: CASSLGTGAGKAFF. The whole variable domain, filled in from reference TRBV7-2 and TRBJ1-1, reads GAGVSQSPSNKVTEKGKDVELRCDPISGHTALYWYRQSLGQGLEFLIYFQGNSAPDKSGLPSDRFSAERTGGSVSTLTIQRTQQEDSAVYLCASSLGTGAGKAFFGQGTRLTVV.

This clonotype appeared many times. Sequence at one end of the junction differs from germline and may be a read error. The chain links TRBV25-1 to TRBJ2-7, with D possibly being TRBD1 (6 bases). In germline, CDR1 is MGHDK, CDR2 SYGVNS. This CDR3 has 12 residues. The CDR3 DNA reads TGTGCGAGCAGGGGCGCCGGGGACGAGCAGTACTTC. Protein product: CASRGAGDEQYF.

The chain is built from TRBV6-5 and TRBJ1-1; D call uncertain. This CDR3 contains 14 residues. CDR1 is MNHEY and CDR2 is SVGAGI in the germline V gene. The V end lost 2 bases, the J end lost 1 base, and 8 bases lay between the germline ends. The CDR3 DNA is TGTGCCAGCAGTTACACCGGGAAGAACACTGAAGCTTTCTTT. Its protein product is CASSYTGKNTEAFF.